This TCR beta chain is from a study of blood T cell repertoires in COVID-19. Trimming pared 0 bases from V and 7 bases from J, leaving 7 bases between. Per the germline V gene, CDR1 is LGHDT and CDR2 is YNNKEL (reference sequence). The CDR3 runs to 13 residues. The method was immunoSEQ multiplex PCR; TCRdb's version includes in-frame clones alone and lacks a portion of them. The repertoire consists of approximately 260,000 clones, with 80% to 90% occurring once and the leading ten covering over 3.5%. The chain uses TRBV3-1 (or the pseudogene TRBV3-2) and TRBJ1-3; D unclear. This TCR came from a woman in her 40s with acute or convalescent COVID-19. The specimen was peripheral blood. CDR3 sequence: CASSQDWENTIYF. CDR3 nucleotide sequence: TGTGCCAGCAGCCAAGACTGGGAGAACACCATATATTTT.